Sequencing of this T cell receptor beta chain was carried out in a study of patients and donors after allogeneic stem cell transplantation. This clonotype was observed a few times. TCRdb analysed the RT-PCR reads with MiXCR anew, one entry per CDR3 protein. The sample has about a million distinct CDR3 sequences; 18% are singletons. Looked up from germline, CDR1 is SGHRS and CDR2 is YFSETQ. Trimming stripped 8 bases from V and 5 bases from J, with 22 bases between. CDR3 length equals 15 residues. This chain links TRBV5-1 with TRBJ2-5; D not resolved. Sequencing was performed on blood, either unsorted or a sorted T cell fraction (not recorded which). This TCR derives from a human donor who was either an allogeneic HSCT recipient or a stem cell or donor lymphocyte infusion donor (not recorded which). It is not recorded whose cells these are; they may come from a transplant donor. In DNA form, the CDR3 reads TGCGCCAGGGAAGGACGTTACAAGCGAAGGGAGACCCAGTACTTC. Protein: CAREGRYKRRETQYF.